These 23 T cell receptor beta chains share one sample of origin, sequenced in a study of blood T cell repertoires in COVID-19. Assay: immunoSEQ multiplex PCR; the TCRdb copy retains only in-frame clones and omits some. The table has around 430,000 clones, approximately 88% seen once; the top ten hold around 12%. What was sequenced was peripheral blood. These receptors were taken from a woman aged 45 to 65 with COVID-19, enrolled during active disease.

This chain uses TRBV19 with TRBJ1-1; 9 bases match TRBD1. CDR3 length: 13 residues. After removal of 6 bases from V and 6 bases from J, the junction contained 5 bases not matched to a gene. The germline V gene has CDR1 LNHDA and CDR2 SQIVND (reference sequence). CDR3 residues: CASRRDREAEAFF. In nucleotides, the CDR3 is TGTGCCAGTAGGAGGGACAGGGAGGCTGAAGCTTTCTTT.

This rearrangement joins TRBV25-1 to TRBJ1-4, with 7 positions matching TRBD1. V lost 5 bases to trimming and J lost 7 bases; unmatched junction nucleotides: 7. This CDR3 is built from 14 residues. CDR1 is MGHDK and CDR2 is SYGVNS in the germline V gene. CDR3 bases: TGTGCCAGCAGTCCCCGGACAGGAATTGAAAAACTGTTTTTT. Protein sequence: CASSPRTGIEKLFF. Drawing the rest from reference TRBV25-1 and TRBJ1-4, the complete variable domain is EADIYQTPRYLVIGTGKKITLECSQTMGHDKMYWYQQDPGMELHLIHYSYGVNSTEKGDLSSESTVSRIRTEHFPLTLESARPSHTSQYLCASSPRTGIEKLFFGSGTQLSVL.

This rearrangement joins TRBV7-9 to TRBJ1-2; no clear D gene. V lost 5 bases, J lost 6 bases, and 22 bases lay in between. Germline CDR1 and CDR2: SEHNR and FQNEAQ (reference sequence). The CDR3 is 16 amino acids. CDR3 in amino acids: CASSPGLSLSGNGYTF. The CDR3 DNA sequence: TGTGCCAGCAGCCCCGGCCTGTCGTTGAGCGGAAATGGCTACACCTTC.

The chain uses TRBV7-3 and TRBJ2-2; 8 bases are shared with TRBD2. The length of the CDR3 is 16 residues. V was clipped by 6 bases and J by 5 bases; unmatched bases: 11. CDR1 and CDR2 from the germline V gene are SGHTA and FQGTGA. CDR3 sequence: CASRDLERGRTGELFF. The CDR3 DNA follows: TGTGCCAGCAGGGACCTTGAGCGGGGGAGGACCGGGGAGCTGTTTTTT.

The V call is TRBV6-5, the J call TRBJ1-2, with D maybe TRBD1 (6 bases). V was shortened by 5 bases and J by 7 bases, with 20 bases between the two germline ends. The length of the CDR3 is 15 residues. Looked up from germline, CDR1 is MNHEY and CDR2 is SVGAGI. The CDR3 here is CASSRTGRYSGGYTF. The CDR3 region has the DNA TGTGCCAGCAGTCGCACAGGGAGATATTCGGGTGGCTACACCTTC.

The V call is TRBV20-1, the J call TRBJ1-1; 7 bases match TRBD1. Germline V gene sequence: CDR1 DFQATT, CDR2 SNEGSKA (reference sequence). CDR3 size: 11 residues. V lost 5 bases to trimming and J lost 6 bases; unmatched junction nucleotides: 3. The CDR3, as DNA: TGCAGTGCTGACAGGGAACCTGAAGCTTTCTTT. Amino acids: CSADREPEAFF.

The chain carries TRBV6-6 and TRBJ2-2, with D hard to call. The V gene's germline CDR1 is MNHNY and CDR2 SVGAGI (reference sequence). V was shortened by 3 bases and J by 6 bases, with 8 bases between the two germline ends. The CDR3 length is 13 residues. CDR3: CASSYLQAGELFF. For the CDR3, the DNA is TGTGCCAGCAGTTATCTGCAGGCCGGGGAGCTGTTTTTT.

The chain carries TRBV24-1 and TRBJ1-4; a weak D match, TRBD1 (5 bases). The CDR3 is made up of 15 amino acids. The germline CDR1 and CDR2 sequences are KGHDR and SFDVKD. V lost 4 bases, J lost 4 bases, and 12 bases lay in between. The CDR3 DNA is TGTGCCACCAGTGACCCCGACAGCCATAATGAAAAACTGTTTTTT. Translated, it gives CATSDPDSHNEKLFF.

For this clone: The same CDR3 is also encoded by other DNA sequences in this sample. This sequence joins TRBV24-1 and TRBJ2-7; 9 nucleotides match TRBD1. Trimming removed 4 bases from V and 6 bases from J; junction bases left unmatched: 6. The germline V gene encodes CDR1 KGHDR and CDR2 SFDVKD. The CDR3 has 14 amino acids. The CDR3 DNA is TGTGCCACCAGTGAGCCCGGACAGGGGACCGAGCAGTACTTC. Its translation: CATSEPGQGTEQYF.

This chain connects TRBV4-1 to TRBJ2-3, with D possibly being TRBD2 (6 bases). Germline values: CDR1 MGHRA, CDR2 YSYEKL. The CDR3 totals 15 residues. V was cut by 6 bases and J by 2 bases, with 15 bases left in between. CDR3 region: CASRNGGLPTDTQYF. The DNA of the CDR3 is TGCGCCAGCAGGAATGGGGGACTCCCCACAGATACGCAGTATTTT.

CDR3 residues: CASSEGQAQYF. CDR3 nucleotides: TGTGCCAGCAGTGAGGGACAGGCCCAGTACTTC. The genes are TRBV6-1 and TRBJ2-7; TRBD1 agrees at 8 bases. Per germline, CDR1 MNHNS and CDR2 SASEGT. The CDR3 sequence is 11 residues long. V shed 3 bases, J shed 10 bases, and the junction held 2 bases outside the gene matches.

The chain recombines TRBV10-1 with TRBJ2-2; 10 bases map to TRBD1. This CDR3 region has 18 residues. Germline V gene lookup returns CDR1 WNHNN and CDR2 SYGVQD (reference sequence). The ends lost 2 bases at V and 10 bases at J; junction bases unmatched: 16. For the CDR3, the DNA is TGCGCCAGCAGTGAGCAAATACGGACAGGGGGAACACCGGTGGAGCTGTTTTTT. Protein sequence: CASSEQIRTGGTPVELFF.

This clone has more than one count but fewer than ten. V is TRBV7-2 and J is TRBJ1-5; no clear D gene. V was trimmed by 4 bases and J by 1 base, leaving 5 bases between them. This CDR3 spans 13 amino acids. CDR1 and CDR2 from the germline V gene are SGHTA and FQGNSA. DNA of the CDR3: TGTGCCAGCAGCTCCTTCAGCAATCAGCCCCAGCATTTT. Translation: CASSSFSNQPQHF.

The chain links TRBV12-3 or TRBV12-4 to TRBJ1-2; D gene uncertain. CDR3 length equals 13 residues. The ends were cut back, 5 bases at V and 3 bases at J, with 10 bases in the middle. CDR3 DNA: TGTGCCAGCAGTCCCGACTATGACTATGGCTACACCTTC. Translated, it gives CASSPDYDYGYTF.

This rearrangement joins TRBV28 to TRBJ1-2; 9 bases map to TRBD1. V lost 2 bases and J lost 8; bases outside the gene matches: 15. CDR3 length: 17 amino acids. Germline V gene data show CDR1 as MDHEN and CDR2 as SYDVKM. The CDR3 nucleotides read TGTGCCAGCAGTTTAATCGGACAGGGGCGTCCCGTGAGGGGCTACACCTTC. Protein: CASSLIGQGRPVRGYTF.

In this sample, this clone turned up once. The chain couples TRBV10-3 to TRBJ2-5, with TRBD1 matching over 7 bases. Looked up from germline, CDR1 is ENHRY and CDR2 is SYGVKD. The CDR3 is 13 amino acids. J gave up 1 base and V 7 bases, and 3 bases lay outside the gene matches. Written as DNA, the CDR3 is TGTGCCATCACAACAGGGGCCCAAGAGACCCAGTACTTC. This codes for CAITTGAQETQYF.

This sequence joins TRBV27 and TRBJ2-1; weak D call: TRBD2 (7 bases). Trimming left V 3 bases short and J 8 bases short, with 17 bases between. The V gene's germline CDR1 is MNHEY and CDR2 SMNVEV (reference sequence). The CDR3 has 15 amino acids. The DNA for the CDR3 is TGTGCCAGCAGTTTGTGGCGGGGGCCCCGCGATGAGCAGTTCTTC. This sequence encodes CASSLWRGPRDEQFF.

This rearrangement joins TRBV10-1 to TRBJ2-2, with 7 bases lining up with TRBD1. The CDR3 covers 14 residues. CDR1 and CDR2 (germline): WNHNN, SYGVQD (reference sequence). The trim removed 2 bases at V and 5 bases at J, leaving 2 bases unmatched. Written as DNA, the CDR3 is TGCGCCAGCAGTGAGGAGGGGGCGACCGGGGAGCTGTTTTTT. This sequence encodes CASSEEGATGELFF.

The chain joins TRBV5-4 to TRBJ1-1; D is unresolved. Between the trimmed V and J ends, which lost 5 bases and 1 base, there was a span of 9 bases. CDR1 is SGHNT, CDR2 YYREEE, per germline (reference sequence). The CDR3 is 13 amino acids. CDR3 sequence reads: CASSPTANTEAFF. The CDR3 DNA is TGTGCCAGCAGTCCCACAGCGAACACTGAAGCTTTCTTT.

Details on this clone: The junction differs from germline at one of its ends, possibly a read error. CDR3: CASSEGGGFFIF. The DNA for the CDR3 is TGTGCCAGCAGTGAAGGAGGGGGTTTTTTCATCTTC. The chain recombines TRBV2 with TRBJ2-4; D is possibly TRBD1 (6 bases). This CDR3 comprises 12 residues. Germline V gene data show CDR1 as SNHLY and CDR2 as FYNNEI.

V gene TRBV6-1 combines with J gene TRBJ1-6; no reliable D call. Germline CDR1 reads MNHNS; CDR2 reads SASEGT. V lost 1 base and J 7 bases, leaving 8 bases between the germline ends. This CDR3 is 14 amino acids long. The CDR3 DNA reads TGTGCCAGCAGTGAAGTGGAGGGCAATTCACCCCTCCACTTT. It specifies CASSEVEGNSPLHF.

This chain uses TRBV28 with TRBJ1-4; 10 nucleotides line up with TRBD1. With V trimmed by 6 bases and J by 5 bases, 6 bases remained unmatched. Germline V gene lookup returns CDR1 MDHEN and CDR2 SYDVKM. This CDR3 has 15 residues. CDR3 sequence reads: CASSLGTGVNEKLFF. CDR3 nucleotides: TGTGCCAGCAGCCTTGGGACAGGGGTAAATGAAAAACTGTTTTTT. Supplemented by reference TRBV28 and TRBJ1-4, the full variable domain reads DVKVTQSSRYLVKRTGEKVFLECVQDMDHENMFWYRQDPGLGLRLIYFSYDVKMKEKGDIPEGYSVSREKKERFSLILESASTNQTSMYLCASSLGTGVNEKLFFGSGTQLSVL.

The rearrangement uses TRBV2 and TRBJ2-1; 16 bases are shared with TRBD2. This CDR3 region has 16 residues. CDR1 is SNHLY, CDR2 FYNNEI, per germline. V lost 6 bases to trimming and J lost 5 bases; unmatched junction nucleotides: 4. The DNA of the CDR3 is TGTGCCAGCAGCGGGGGACTAGCGGGGGGGCACAATGAGCAGTTCTTC. Protein sequence: CASSGGLAGGHNEQFF.